The 8 T cell receptor beta chains below were found in one sample sequenced in a study of T cell responses to AZD1222 COVID-19 vaccine. Clones were read by immunoSEQ multiplex PCR, and TCRdb kept only the in-frame ones, dropping some. The profile covers 95,000 to 150,000 clones, with roughly 91% appearing a single time and 0.95% to 1.5% taken by the ten largest. Sequenced material: peripheral blood, taken on day 0 of AZD1222 vaccination. These receptors all come from an adult in good health.

This chain links TRBV29-1 with TRBJ2-5; no firm D call. V was trimmed by 4 bases and J by 1 base, leaving 7 bases between them. The CDR3 is 12 residues long. Germline V gene data show CDR1 as SQVTM and CDR2 as ANQGSEA. CDR3 region: CSVARPQETQYF. CDR3 nucleotides: TGCAGCGTTGCCCGACCCCAAGAGACCCAGTACTTC.

V is TRBV3-1 (or the pseudogene TRBV3-2) and J is TRBJ1-1; 8 bases line up with TRBD1. The CDR3 loop spans 19 amino acids. V was clipped by 4 bases and J by 0 bases; unmatched bases: 16. In germline, CDR1 is LGHDT, CDR2 YNNKEL (reference sequence). CDR3 sequence: CASSPNRPGTGAMNTEAFF. The CDR3 DNA reads TGTGCCAGCAGCCCAAACCGACCCGGGACAGGAGCTATGAACACTGAAGCTTTCTTT.

The gene calls are TRBV27 and TRBJ2-2, with D tentatively TRBD1 (5 bases). The CDR3 length is 15 residues. Trimming took 3 bases from V and 2 from J, leaving 10 bases between them. The germline CDR1 and CDR2 sequences are MNHEY and SMNVEV (reference sequence). CDR3 DNA: TGTGCCAGCAGTTTCCTAAGGGGAAACACCGGGGAGCTGTTTTTT. It codes for CASSFLRGNTGELFF.

The gene calls are TRBV5-8 and TRBJ2-7; 8 nucleotides align to TRBD1. The V gene end was trimmed by 2 bases and the J gene end by 0 bases; junction bases not matched to a gene: 4. Germline V lookup: CDR1 SGHTS, CDR2 YDEGEE. This CDR3 is built from 15 residues. The DNA for the CDR3 is TGTGCCAGCAGCTTTAGGACAGGGTCCTCCTACGAGCAGTACTTC. It is translated as CASSFRTGSSYEQYF.

V usage is TRBV7-2 and J usage is TRBJ2-7; D not certain. The CDR3 runs to 14 residues. CDR1 and CDR2 from the germline V gene are SGHTA and FQGNSA. V shed 3 bases and J shed 0 bases, with 9 bases lying between them. CDR3 bases: TGTGCCAGCAGCTTCGTGGGCAGCTCCTACGAGCAGTACTTC. It yields the protein CASSFVGSSYEQYF.

J is TRBJ1-1 and V is TRBV7-9; D is unclear. Germline values: CDR1 SEHNR, CDR2 FQNEAQ (reference sequence). This CDR3 comprises 10 residues. Trimming stripped 5 bases from V and 5 bases from J, with 3 bases between. The CDR3 protein is CASSVTEAFF. The CDR3 DNA sequence: TGTGCCAGCAGCGTTACTGAAGCTTTCTTT.

The chain joins TRBV19 to TRBJ1-5; D ambiguous. Germline CDR1 and CDR2: LNHDA and SQIVND (reference sequence). The CDR3 runs to 13 residues. Trimming took 3 bases from V and 3 from J, leaving 6 bases between them. The DNA for the CDR3 is TGTGCCAGTAGTATTGCGGACAATCAGCCCCAGCATTTT. Translating it yields CASSIADNQPQHF.

The chain uses TRBV27 and TRBJ1-1; 10 positions match TRBD1. V gave up 5 bases and J gave up 3 bases; unmatched junction bases: 3. This CDR3 comprises 14 residues. Per the germline V gene, CDR1 is MNHEY and CDR2 is SMNVEV (reference sequence). The CDR3 DNA follows: TGTGCCAGCAGTAGGACAGGGGGTGACACTGAAGCTTTCTTT. This encodes CASSRTGGDTEAFF.